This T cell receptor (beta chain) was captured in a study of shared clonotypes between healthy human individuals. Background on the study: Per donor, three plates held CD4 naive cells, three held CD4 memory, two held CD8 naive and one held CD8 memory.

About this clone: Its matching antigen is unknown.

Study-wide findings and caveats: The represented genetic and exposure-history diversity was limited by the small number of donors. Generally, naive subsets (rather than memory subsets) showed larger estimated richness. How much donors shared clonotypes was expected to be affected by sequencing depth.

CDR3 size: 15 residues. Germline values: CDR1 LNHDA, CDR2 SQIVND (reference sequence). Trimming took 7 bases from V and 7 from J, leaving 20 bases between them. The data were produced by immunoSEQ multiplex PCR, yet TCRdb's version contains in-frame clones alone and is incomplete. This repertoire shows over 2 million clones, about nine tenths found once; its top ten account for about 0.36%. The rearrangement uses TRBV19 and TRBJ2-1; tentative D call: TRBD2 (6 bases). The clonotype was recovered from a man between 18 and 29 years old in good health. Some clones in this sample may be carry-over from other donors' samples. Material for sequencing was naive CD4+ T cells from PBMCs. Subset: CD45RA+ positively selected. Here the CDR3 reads CASTHGGAGRNEQFF. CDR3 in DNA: TGTGCCAGTACTCACGGTGGAGCGGGTCGAAATGAGCAGTTCTTC. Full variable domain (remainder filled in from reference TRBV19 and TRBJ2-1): DGGITQSPKYLFRKEGQNVTLSCEQNLNHDAMYWYRQDPGQGLRLIYYSQIVNDFQKGDIAEGYSVSREKKESFPLTVTSAQKNPTAFYLCASTHGGAGRNEQFFGPGTRLTVL.